The clone carrying this T cell receptor beta chain turned up a few times. Its specificity is not known. MiXCR, run by TCRdb on the RT-PCR reads, gives a single entry per CDR3 protein. The table shows hundreds of thousands of distinct CDR3 sequences, with about 25% occurring only once. These data originate in a study of response to subunit inactivated influenza vaccine. Overall study results and limits: Each seasonal influenza vaccination recruits few new T cells, the authors suggested.

This TCR was sampled from a man aged 50-59 years who received an inactivated influenza vaccine. The sample was CD4+ T cells sorted from PBMCs, taken 4 to 6 days after vaccination.

CDR3 sequence (DNA): TGTGCCACCAGTCCAGGAGGACAGGAGAGCTCCTACGAGCAGTACTTC. Translated, it gives CATSPGGQESSYEQYF. The chain recombines TRBV24-1 with TRBJ2-7; TRBD1 agrees at 7 bases. Germline values: CDR1 KGHDR, CDR2 SFDVKD. V was pared by 6 bases and J by 0 bases, with 10 bases of the junction left unmatched. The CDR3 runs to 16 residues.